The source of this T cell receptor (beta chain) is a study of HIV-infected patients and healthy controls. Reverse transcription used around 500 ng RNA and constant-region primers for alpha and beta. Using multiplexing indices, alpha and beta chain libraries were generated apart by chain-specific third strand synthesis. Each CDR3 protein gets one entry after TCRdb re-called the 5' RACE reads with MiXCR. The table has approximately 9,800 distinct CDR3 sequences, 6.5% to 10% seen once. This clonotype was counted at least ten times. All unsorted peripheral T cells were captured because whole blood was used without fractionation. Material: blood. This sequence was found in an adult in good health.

The CDR3 sequence: CASSESPSWSGGYTF. CDR3 coding DNA: TGTGCCAGCAGTGAATCCCCCTCTTGGTCGGGCGGCTACACCTTC. The J gene is TRBJ1-2, the V gene TRBV25-1; D call uncertain. Germline values: CDR1 MGHDK, CDR2 SYGVNS. Trimming pared 1 base from V and 8 bases from J, leaving 17 bases between. This CDR3 has 15 residues.